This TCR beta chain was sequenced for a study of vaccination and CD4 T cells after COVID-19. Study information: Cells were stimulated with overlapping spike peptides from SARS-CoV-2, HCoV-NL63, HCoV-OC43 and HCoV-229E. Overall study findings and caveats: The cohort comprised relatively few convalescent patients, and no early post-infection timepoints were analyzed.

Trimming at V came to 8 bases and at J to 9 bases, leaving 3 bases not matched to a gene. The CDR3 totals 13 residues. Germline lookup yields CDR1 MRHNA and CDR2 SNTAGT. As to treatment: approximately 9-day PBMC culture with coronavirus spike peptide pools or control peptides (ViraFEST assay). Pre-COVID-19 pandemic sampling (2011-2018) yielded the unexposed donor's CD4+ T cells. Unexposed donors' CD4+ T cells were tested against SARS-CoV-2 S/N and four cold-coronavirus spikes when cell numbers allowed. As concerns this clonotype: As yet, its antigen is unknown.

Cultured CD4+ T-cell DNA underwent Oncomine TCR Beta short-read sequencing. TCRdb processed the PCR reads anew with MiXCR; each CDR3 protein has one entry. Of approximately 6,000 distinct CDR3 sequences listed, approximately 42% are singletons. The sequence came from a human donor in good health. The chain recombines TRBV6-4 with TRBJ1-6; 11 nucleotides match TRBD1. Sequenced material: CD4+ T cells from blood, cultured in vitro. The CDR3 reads CASGQGAGSPLHF. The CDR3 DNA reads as TGTGCCAGCGGACAGGGGGCGGGTTCACCCCTCCACTTT.